The clone carrying this T cell receptor (beta chain) was recorded once. The data were obtained in a study of T-cell memory formation after mild COVID-19. Study-wide context: TCR clusters mostly belonged to single donors.

Each CDR3 protein gets one entry after TCRdb re-called the 5' RACE reads with MiXCR. The sample shows 89,000 or so distinct CDR3 sequences, 13% of them seen only once. From germline, CDR1 is SGHVS and CDR2 FNYEAQ. Trimming pared 5 bases from V and 0 bases from J, leaving 11 bases between. The CDR3 is made up of 15 amino acids. This sequence originates from a man aged 18 to 35 who had mild COVID-19 (a few samples of this study predate the infection). Cell type and time point are not known. This chain uses TRBV7-6 with TRBJ2-1; perhaps TRBD1 as D (5 bases). Sequenced: PBMCs or a T cell subset sorted from them (not recorded which). In DNA, the CDR3 is TGTGCCAGCAGCGCAGGGTTAAGCTCCTACAATGAGCAGTTCTTC. Residues: CASSAGLSSYNEQFF.